This T cell receptor beta chain is drawn from a study of monozygotic twins with cystic fibrosis. Study overall: Libraries were built from three micrograms of fragmented DNA using roughly 15 PCR cycles.

The study's findings and limits: V usage most resembled the co-twin in 13 of 16 pairs. Median Simpson clonality of approximately 0.01 suggested naive T cells predominated. Monozygotic CF twins shared more identical nucleotide clonotypes than unrelated patients.

As regards this clone: Its matching antigen is unknown.

The CDR3 is made up of 14 amino acids. Germline V gene data show CDR1 as MNHNS and CDR2 as SASEGT. The table came from immunoSEQ multiplex PCR; TCRdb's copy has only in-frame clones and leaves some out. The repertoire holds 13,000 or so clones, with 80% to 90% as singletons. The rearrangement uses TRBV6-1 and TRBJ2-5; D might be TRBD1 (6 bases). The J call may not be correct, given that the DNA end is closer to TRBJ2-7. This receptor was taken from a boy aged 5 to 17 with cystic fibrosis. Sequences were obtained from blood. CDR3 sequence: CATRQAFNSYEQYF. The CDR3 coding sequence is TGTGCCACCAGACAGGCGTTCAACTCCTACGAGCAGTACTTC.